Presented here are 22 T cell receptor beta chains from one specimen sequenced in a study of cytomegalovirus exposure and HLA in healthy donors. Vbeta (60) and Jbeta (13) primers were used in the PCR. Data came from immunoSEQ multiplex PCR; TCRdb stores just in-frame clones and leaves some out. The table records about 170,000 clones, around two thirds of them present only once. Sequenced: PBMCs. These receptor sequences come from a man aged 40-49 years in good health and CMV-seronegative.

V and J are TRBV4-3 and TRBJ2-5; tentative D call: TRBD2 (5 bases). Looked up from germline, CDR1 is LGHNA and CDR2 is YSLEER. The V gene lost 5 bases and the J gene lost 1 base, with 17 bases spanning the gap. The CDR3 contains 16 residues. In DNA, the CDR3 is TGCGCCAGCAGCTCAATCGGTGGAGGTGGCCAAGAGACCCAGTACTTC. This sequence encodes CASSSIGGGGQETQYF.

The CDR3 bases are TGTGCCTCCCGGGACACTATGGATCAGCCCCAGCATTTT. Encoded protein: CASRDTMDQPQHF. V gene TRBV10-3 combines with J gene TRBJ1-5; D may be TRBD1 (6 bases). In germline, CDR1 is ENHRY, CDR2 SYGVKD. V gave up 11 bases and J gave up 5 bases, with 16 bases separating them. The CDR3 runs to 13 residues.

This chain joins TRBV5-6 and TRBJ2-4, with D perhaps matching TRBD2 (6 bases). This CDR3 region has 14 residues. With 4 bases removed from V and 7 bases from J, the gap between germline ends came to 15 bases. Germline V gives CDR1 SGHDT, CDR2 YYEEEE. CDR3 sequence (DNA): TGTGCCAGCAGCCCGCAAGGAGGGGAGAACATTCAGTACTTC. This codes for CASSPQGGENIQYF.

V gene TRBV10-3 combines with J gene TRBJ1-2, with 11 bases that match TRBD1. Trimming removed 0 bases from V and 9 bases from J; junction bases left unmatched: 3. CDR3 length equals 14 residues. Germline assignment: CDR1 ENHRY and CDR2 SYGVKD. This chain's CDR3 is CAISESKDRGRYTF. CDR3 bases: TGTGCCATCAGTGAGTCGAAGGACAGGGGGCGCTACACCTTC.

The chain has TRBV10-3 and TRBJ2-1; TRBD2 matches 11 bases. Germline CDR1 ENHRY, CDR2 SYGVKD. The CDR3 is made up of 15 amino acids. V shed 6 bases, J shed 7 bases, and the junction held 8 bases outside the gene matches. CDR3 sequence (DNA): TGTGCCATCAGAGTAGCGGGAGGGCCGAATAATGAGCAGTTCTTC. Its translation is CAIRVAGGPNNEQFF.

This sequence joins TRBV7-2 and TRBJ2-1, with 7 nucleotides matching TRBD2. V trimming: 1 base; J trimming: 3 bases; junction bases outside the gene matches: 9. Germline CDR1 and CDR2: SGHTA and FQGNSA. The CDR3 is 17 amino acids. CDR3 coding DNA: TGTGCCAGCAGCTTAGTAAGCGGGACGACGGTCTACAATGAGCAGTTCTTC. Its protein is CASSLVSGTTVYNEQFF. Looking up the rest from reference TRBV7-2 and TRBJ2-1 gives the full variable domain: GAGVSQSPSNKVTEKGKDVELRCDPISGHTALYWYRQSLGQGLEFLIYFQGNSAPDKSGLPSDRFSAERTGGSVSTLTIQRTQQEDSAVYLCASSLVSGTTVYNEQFFGPGTRLTVL.

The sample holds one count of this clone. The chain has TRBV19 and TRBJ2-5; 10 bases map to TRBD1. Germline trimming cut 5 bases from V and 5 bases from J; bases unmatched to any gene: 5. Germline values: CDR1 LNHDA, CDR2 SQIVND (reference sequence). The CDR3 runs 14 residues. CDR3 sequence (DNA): TGTGCCAGTAGTCTGACAGGGGGCTTTGAGACCCAGTACTTC. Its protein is CASSLTGGFETQYF.

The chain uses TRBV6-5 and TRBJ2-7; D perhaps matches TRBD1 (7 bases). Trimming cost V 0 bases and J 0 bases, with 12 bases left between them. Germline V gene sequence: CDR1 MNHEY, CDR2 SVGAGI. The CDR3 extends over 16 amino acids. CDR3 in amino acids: CASSYSTQGGSYEQYF. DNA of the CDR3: TGTGCCAGCAGTTACTCGACTCAGGGGGGCTCCTACGAGCAGTACTTC.

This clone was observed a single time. CDR3 DNA sequence: TGTGCCAGCAGCCAGGGGCTTACCTCCTACGAGCAGTACTTC. It yields the protein CASSQGLTSYEQYF. The rearrangement joins TRBV14 to TRBJ2-7; weak D call: TRBD1 (5 bases). The CDR3 consists of 14 residues. The V and J ends lost 3 bases and 0 bases respectively, with 9 bases between them. The germline V gene encodes CDR1 SGHDN and CDR2 FVKESK.

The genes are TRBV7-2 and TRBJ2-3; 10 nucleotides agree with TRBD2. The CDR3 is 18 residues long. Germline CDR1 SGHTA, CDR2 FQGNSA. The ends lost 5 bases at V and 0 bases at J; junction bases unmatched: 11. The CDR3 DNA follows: TGTGCCAGCAGCCGCAACCTTGGACTAGCGGCTAGCACAGATACGCAGTATTTT. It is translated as CASSRNLGLAASTDTQYF.

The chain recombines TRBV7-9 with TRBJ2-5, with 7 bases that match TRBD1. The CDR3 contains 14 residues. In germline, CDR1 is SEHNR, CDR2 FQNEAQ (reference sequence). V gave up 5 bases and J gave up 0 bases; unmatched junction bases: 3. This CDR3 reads CASSPRGNQETQYF. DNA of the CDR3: TGTGCCAGCAGCCCCAGGGGGAACCAAGAGACCCAGTACTTC.

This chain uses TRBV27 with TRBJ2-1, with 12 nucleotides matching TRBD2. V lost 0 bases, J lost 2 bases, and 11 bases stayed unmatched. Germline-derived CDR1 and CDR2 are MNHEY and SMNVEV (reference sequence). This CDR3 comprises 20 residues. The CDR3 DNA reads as TGTGCCAGCAGTTTATCTCGGGCTAGCGGGAGGGTGGGGCCCTACAATGAGCAGTTCTTC. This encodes CASSLSRASGRVGPYNEQFF.

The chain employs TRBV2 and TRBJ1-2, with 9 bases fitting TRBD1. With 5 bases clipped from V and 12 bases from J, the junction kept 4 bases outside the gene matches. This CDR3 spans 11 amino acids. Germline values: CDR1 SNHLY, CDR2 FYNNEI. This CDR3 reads CASSQTGGHTF. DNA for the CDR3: TGTGCCAGCAGTCAGACAGGGGGACACACCTTC.

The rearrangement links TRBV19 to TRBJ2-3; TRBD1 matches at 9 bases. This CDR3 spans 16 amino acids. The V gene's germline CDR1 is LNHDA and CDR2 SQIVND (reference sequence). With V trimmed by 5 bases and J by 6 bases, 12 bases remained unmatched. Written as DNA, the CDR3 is TGTGCCAGTAGTTTACCTGGGGACAGGGACTCGGATACGCAGTATTTT. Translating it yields CASSLPGDRDSDTQYF.

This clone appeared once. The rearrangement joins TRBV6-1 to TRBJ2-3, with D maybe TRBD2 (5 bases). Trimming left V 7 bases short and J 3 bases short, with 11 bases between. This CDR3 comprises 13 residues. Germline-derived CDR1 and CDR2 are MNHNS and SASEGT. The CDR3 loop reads CASISRGTDTQYF. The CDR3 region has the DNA TGTGCCAGCATTTCCCGGGGAACAGATACGCAGTATTTT.

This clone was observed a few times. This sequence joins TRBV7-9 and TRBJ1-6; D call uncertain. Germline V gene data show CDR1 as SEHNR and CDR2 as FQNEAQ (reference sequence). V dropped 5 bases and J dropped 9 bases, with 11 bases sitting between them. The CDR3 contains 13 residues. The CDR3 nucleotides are TGTGCCAGCAGCCCAGATCCGTCTTCACCCCTCCACTTT. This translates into CASSPDPSSPLHF.

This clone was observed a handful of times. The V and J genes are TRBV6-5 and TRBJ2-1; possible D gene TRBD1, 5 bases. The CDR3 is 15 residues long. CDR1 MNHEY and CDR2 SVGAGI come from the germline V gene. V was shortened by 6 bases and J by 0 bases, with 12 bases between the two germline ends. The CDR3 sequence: CASSQTGFSYNEQFF. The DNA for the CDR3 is TGTGCCAGCAGCCAAACAGGTTTCTCCTACAATGAGCAGTTCTTC.

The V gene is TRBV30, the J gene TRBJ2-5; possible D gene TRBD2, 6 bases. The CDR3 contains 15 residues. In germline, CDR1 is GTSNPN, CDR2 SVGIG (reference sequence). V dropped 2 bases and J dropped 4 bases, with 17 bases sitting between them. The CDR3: CAWSIGGKWGETQYF. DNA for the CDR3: TGTGCCTGGAGTATCGGCGGGAAGTGGGGAGAGACCCAGTACTTC.

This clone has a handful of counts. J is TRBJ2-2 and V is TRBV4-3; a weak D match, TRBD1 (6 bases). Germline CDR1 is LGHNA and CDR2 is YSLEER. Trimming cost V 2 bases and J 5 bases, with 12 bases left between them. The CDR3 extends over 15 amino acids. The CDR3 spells CASSQINTGTGELFF. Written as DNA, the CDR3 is TGCGCCAGCAGCCAAATCAACACAGGGACCGGGGAGCTGTTTTTT.

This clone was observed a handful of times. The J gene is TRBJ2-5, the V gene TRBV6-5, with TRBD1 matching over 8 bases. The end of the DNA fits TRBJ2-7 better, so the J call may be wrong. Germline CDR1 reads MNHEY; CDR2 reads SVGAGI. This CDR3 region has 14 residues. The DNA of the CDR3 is TGTGCCAGCACGTCAAACAGGGGGTTCAACGAGCAGTACTTC. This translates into CASTSNRGFNEQYF.

The DNA of the CDR3 is TGTGCCAGCAGTGACTCTAGCGGGAGCACCGGGGAGCTGTTTTTT. Translated: CASSDSSGSTGELFF. The rearrangement joins TRBV6-4 to TRBJ2-2; 9 nucleotides agree with TRBD2. This CDR3 region has 15 residues. In germline, CDR1 is MRHNA, CDR2 SNTAGT. V dropped 0 bases and J dropped 4; count of bases not matched to a gene: 0.

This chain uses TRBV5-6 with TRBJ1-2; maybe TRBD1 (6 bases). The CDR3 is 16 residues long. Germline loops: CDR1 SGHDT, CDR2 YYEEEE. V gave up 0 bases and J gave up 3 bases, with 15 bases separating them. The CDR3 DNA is TGTGCCAGCAGCTTGGTGATGCGACAGGACGACTATGGCTACACCTTC. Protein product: CASSLVMRQDDYGYTF.